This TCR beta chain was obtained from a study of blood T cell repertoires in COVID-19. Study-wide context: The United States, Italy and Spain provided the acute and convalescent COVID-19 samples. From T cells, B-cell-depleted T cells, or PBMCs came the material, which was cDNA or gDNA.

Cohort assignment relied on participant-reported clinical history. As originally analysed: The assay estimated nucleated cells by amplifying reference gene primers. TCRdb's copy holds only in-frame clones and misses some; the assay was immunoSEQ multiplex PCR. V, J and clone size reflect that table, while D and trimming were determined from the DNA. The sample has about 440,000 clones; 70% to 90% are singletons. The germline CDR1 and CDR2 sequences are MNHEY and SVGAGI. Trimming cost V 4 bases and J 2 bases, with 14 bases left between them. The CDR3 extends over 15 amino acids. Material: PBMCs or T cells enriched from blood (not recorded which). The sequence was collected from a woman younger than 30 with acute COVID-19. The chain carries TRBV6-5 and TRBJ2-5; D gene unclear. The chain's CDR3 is CASSFVRSSQETQYF. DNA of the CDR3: TGTGCCAGCAGTTTTGTGAGATCGTCACAAGAGACCCAGTACTTC.